The 11 T cell receptor beta chains given below trace back to one sample, sequenced in a study of shared clonotypes between healthy human individuals. TCRdb's table, derived via immunoSEQ multiplex PCR, lists solely in-frame clones and lacks some. Of roughly 2.4 million clones listed, around 95% are singletons. The sample taken for sequencing was naive CD4+ T cells sorted from blood. Sample subset: CD45RA+ positively selected. The source is a man aged 18 to 30 in good health.

The chain has TRBV29-1 and TRBJ1-1, with TRBD1 matching 9 bases. The germline gives CDR1 SQVTM, CDR2 ANQGSEA. The junction had 8 bases not matched to a gene; V was cut back by 4 bases and J by 5 bases. The CDR3 spans 14 residues. As DNA, the CDR3 is TGCAGCGTTGGGTGGACAGGGGTCAAGACTGAAGCTTTCTTT. Amino acids: CSVGWTGVKTEAFF.

The chain links TRBV4-1 to TRBJ2-7; 8 bases are a match to TRBD2. This CDR3 has 12 residues. Trimming at V came to 4 bases and at J to 6 bases, leaving 2 bases not matched to a gene. Germline V lookup: CDR1 MGHRA, CDR2 YSYEKL. As DNA, the CDR3 is TGCGCCAGCAGCCCGGGGGGGGGCGAGCAGTACTTC. Its translation: CASSPGGGEQYF.

The chain combines TRBV5-1 with TRBJ1-1; 10 bases line up with TRBD1. This CDR3 comprises 16 residues. From germline, CDR1 is SGHRS and CDR2 YFSETQ. The V and J ends lost 3 bases and 4 bases, in that order; junction bases with no gene match: 9. CDR3 protein: CASSSRPGQGSTEAFF. The CDR3 nucleotides read TGCGCCAGCAGCTCTCGGCCGGGACAGGGGAGCACTGAAGCTTTCTTT.

The chain has TRBV27 and TRBJ2-7, with a tentative D call TRBD2 (6 bases). V lost 5 bases and J 0 bases, leaving 14 bases between the germline ends. In germline, CDR1 is MNHEY, CDR2 SMNVEV (reference sequence). The CDR3 runs 15 residues. The CDR3 DNA sequence: TGTGCCAGCAGTCCCAACGACGGGGGCTCCTACGAGCAGTACTTC. It is translated as CASSPNDGGSYEQYF.

Worth noting for this clone: Other DNA sequences of this sample code for an identical CDR3. The chain carries TRBV9 and TRBJ2-3; tentatively, D is TRBD1 or TRBD2 (5 bases each). V was pared by 0 bases and J by 6 bases, with 8 bases between. CDR3 length: 13 residues. Per the germline V gene, CDR1 is SGDLS and CDR2 is YYNGEE. For the CDR3, the DNA is TGTGCCAGCAGCGTAGGGGGACCTGATACGCAGTATTTT. Translated: CASSVGGPDTQYF.

This sequence joins TRBV7-8 and TRBJ2-2; D call uncertain. CDR3 length equals 12 residues. CDR1 and CDR2 (germline): SGHVS, FQNEAQ. The V end lost 0 bases, the J end lost 7 bases, and 3 bases lay between the germline ends. The CDR3 coding sequence is TGTGCCAGCAGCTTAGCGATCGGGGAGCTGTTTTTT. Amino acid sequence: CASSLAIGELFF.

This clone turned up a few times. Other DNA sequences in the sample encode the same CDR3. The chain uses TRBV2 and TRBJ2-1, with D hard to call. The ends were cut back, 5 bases at V and 5 bases at J, with 1 base in the middle. Germline lookup yields CDR1 SNHLY and CDR2 FYNNEI. The CDR3 runs 10 residues. CDR3 DNA: TGTGCCAGCAGTAACAATGAGCAGTTCTTC. Its protein product is CASSNNEQFF. The variable domain in full, completed from reference TRBV2 and TRBJ2-1, reads EPEVTQTPSHQVTQMGQEVILRCVPISNHLYFYWYRQILGQKVEFLVSFYNNEISEKSEIFDDQFSVERPDGSNFTLKIRSTKLEDSAMYFCASSNNEQFFGPGTRLTVL.

V is TRBV5-5 and J is TRBJ1-2; 8 bases map to TRBD1. The CDR3 spans 13 residues. CDR1 and CDR2 (germline): SGHKS, YYEKEE (reference sequence). Trimming took 1 base from V and 8 from J; bases not matched to a gene: 4. In DNA form, the CDR3 reads TGTGCCAGCAGCTTGAGCAGGGGGCAAGGCTACACCTTC. Amino acids: CASSLSRGQGYTF. The full variable domain, completed using reference TRBV5-5 and TRBJ1-2, is DAGVTQSPTHLIKTRGQQVTLRCSPISGHKSVSWYQQVLGQGPQFIFQYYEKEERGRGNFPDRFSARQFPNYSSELNVNALLLGDSALYLCASSLSRGQGYTFGSGTRLTVV.

Points on this clone: At one boundary the junction diverges from the germline segment, which might be a read error. The genes are TRBV7-7 and TRBJ2-1; tentative D call: TRBD2 (6 bases). Per the germline V gene, CDR1 is SSHAT and CDR2 is FNYEAQ (reference sequence). This CDR3 has 15 amino acids. The CDR3 region has the DNA TGTGCTAGCAGCCCGGGGACTGCTGGTAACTCTGAGCAGTTCTTC. It translates to CASSPGTAGNSEQFF.

This clone was picked up one time. The genes are TRBV25-1 and TRBJ2-5; 7 nucleotides align to TRBD1. There are 15 residues in the CDR3. The trim removed 0 bases at V and 2 bases at J, leaving 3 bases unmatched. CDR1 is MGHDK, CDR2 SYGVNS, per germline. The CDR3 spells CASSEYGTVQETQYF. DNA of the CDR3: TGTGCCAGCAGTGAATATGGGACAGTACAAGAGACCCAGTACTTC.

The chain is built from TRBV7-2 and TRBJ2-7, with TRBD2 identical over 9 bases. The length of the CDR3 is 15 residues. Germline values: CDR1 SGHTA, CDR2 FQGNSA. J lost 0 bases, V lost 5 bases, and 5 bases had no gene match. CDR3 in DNA: TGTGCCAGCAGCACCAGCGGGGGGAGCTCCTACGAGCAGTACTTC. This gives the protein CASSTSGGSSYEQYF.